The 3 T cell receptor beta chains below all came from one sample that was sequenced in a study of CD8 T cells in ankylosing spondylitis. TCRdb called the 5' RACE reads again in MiXCR, with one record for every CDR3 protein. The table includes 390,000 or so distinct CDR3 sequences, 20% to 25% detected once. Study observations and caveats: Characteristic, it appeared, of ankylosing spondylitis blood was a TCR beta motif of seven or eight highly homologous variants.

The antigens these receptors bind are not known. The sample taken for sequencing was blood, either unsorted or a sorted T cell fraction (not recorded which). These TCRs come from a male donor with ankylosing spondylitis.

This clonotype has at least ten counts. The chain uses TRBV7-9 and TRBJ2-7; 11 bases fit TRBD2. V lost 5 bases and J lost 2; bases outside the gene matches: 5. This CDR3 has 15 residues. Germline V gives CDR1 SEHNR, CDR2 FQNEAQ (reference sequence). The DNA for the CDR3 is TGTGCCAGCAGCCAGGGACTAGCGGTTCCCTACGAGCAGTACTTC. Translating gives CASSQGLAVPYEQYF.

The J gene is TRBJ2-2, the V gene TRBV7-2; TRBD2 aligns across 13 bases. The trim removed 4 bases at V and 5 bases at J, leaving 7 bases unmatched. Germline V lookup: CDR1 SGHTA, CDR2 FQGNSA. The CDR3 runs to 17 residues. CDR3 sequence reads: CASSYTSGRAGTGELFF. The CDR3 nucleotides read TGTGCCAGCAGCTATACTAGCGGGAGGGCTGGAACCGGGGAGCTGTTTTTT.

This clonotype was observed a few times. The gene calls are TRBV15 and TRBJ1-2; D perhaps matches TRBD1 (6 bases). Germline loops: CDR1 LNHNV, CDR2 YYDKDF (reference sequence). The CDR3 extends over 15 amino acids. Trimming stripped 1 base from V and 6 bases from J, with 15 bases between. CDR3 sequence: CATSRGNQGRDGYTF. The CDR3 DNA reads as TGTGCCACCAGCAGAGGGAATCAGGGGAGGGATGGCTACACCTTC.